Listed below are T cell receptor beta chains from one sample, sequenced in a study of blood T cell repertoires in COVID-19. Assay used: immunoSEQ multiplex PCR; TCRdb lists only in-frame clones, some missing. Of approximately 150,000 clones in the sample, approximately 80% are singletons; the top ten hold 9.5% to 13%. Sequencing input: peripheral blood. Receptor source: a human donor in a cohort sampled during active COVID-19. The CDR3 runs from the conserved cysteine through the conserved F or W. D genes are given only for firm matches. The size entry is marked missing in some rows and otherwise reads once, few, many or a size class.

. | . | TRBJ1-1 | TRBV2 | 13 | TGTGCCAGCGGAGAGGAGTCAGACACTGAAGCTTTCTTT | CASGEESDTEAFF
. | TRBD1 | TRBJ2-2 | TRBV11-3 | 14 | TGTGCCAGCAGCTTAGATCCAGGGGGCGGGGAGCTGTTTTTT | CASSLDPGGGELFF
. | . | TRBJ2-3 | TRBV28 | 14 | TGTGCCAGCAGCCCGAGAGGTGGGGGGGATACGCAGTATTTT | CASSPRGGGDTQYF
. | TRBD1 | TRBJ2-3 | TRBV7-2 | 15 | TGTGCCAGCAGCTTAGTAGGACAGGGAACCGATACGCAGTATTTT | CASSLVGQGTDTQYF
few | . | TRBJ2-4 | TRBV12-3/TRBV12-4 | 12 | TGTGCCAGCAGTGGGCATTTAAACATTCAGTACTTC | CASSGHLNIQYF
. | . | TRBJ2-5 | TRBV18 | 13 | TGTGCCAGCTCACGGTCCGAGTTATGGACCCAGTACTTC | CASSRSELWTQYF
. | . | TRBJ1-5 | TRBV5-8 | 17 | TGTGCCAGCAGCTCAGGACAGAACCGTTATAGCAATCAGCCCCAGCATTTT | CASSSGQNRYSNQPQHF
. | TRBD2 | TRBJ2-1 | TRBV19 | 19 | TGTGCCAGTAGGCATGGGGGGACTAGCACCCTAAGAGCCTACAATGAGCAGTTCTTC | CASRHGGTSTLRAYNEQFF
few | TRBD2 | TRBJ2-7 | TRBV18 | 16 | TGTGCCAGCTCACTCAACCGGGGGGGTCTGTCCTACGAGCAGTACTTC | CASSLNRGGLSYEQYF
. | . | TRBJ1-1 | TRBV30 | 11 | TGTGCCTGGAGTGTCGGGGGTGAAGCTTTCTTT | CAWSVGGEAFF
. | . | TRBJ1-1 | TRBV19 | 15 | TGTGCCAGTAGTAGCCGGGAGAAGGTGAACACTGAAGCTTTCTTT | CASSSREKVNTEAFF
. | TRBD1 | TRBJ1-4 | TRBV18 | 22 | TGTGCCAGCTCTTACGACAGGGGCGCGAACAATCGTCGCCCCCGGGCTAATGAAAAACTGTTTTTT | CASSYDRGANNRRPRANEKLFF
. | . | TRBJ1-1 | TRBV12-2 | 14 | TGTGCAAGTCGCCTAAGGCAGGGTATCACTGAAGCTTTCTTT | CASRLRQGITEAFF
. | TRBD1 | TRBJ1-2 | TRBV28 | 15 | TGTGCCAGCGAAACCGGGACAGGGAGGCGTGGGAGCTACACCTTC | CASETGTGRRGSYTF
. | TRBD1 | TRBJ2-7 | TRBV2 | 14 | TGTGCCAGCAGGGACAGGGTGCGAACCTACGAGCAGTACTTC | CASRDRVRTYEQYF
. | TRBD1 | TRBJ2-1 | TRBV3-1/TRBV3-2 | 17 | TGTGCCAGCAGCCAACTGCTGACAGGGGTCTCCTACAATGAGCAGTTCTTC | CASSQLLTGVSYNEQFF
. | . | TRBJ2-7 | TRBV27 | 14 | TGTGCCAGCAGTTTATCGGCAGGATCTTACGAGCAGTACTTC | CASSLSAGSYEQYF
. | . | TRBJ1-4 | TRBV6-5 | 14 | TGTGCCAGCAGTTCTGACGGGGTAGGCGAAAAACTGTTTTTT | CASSSDGVGEKLFF
. | . | TRBJ2-3 | TRBV7-2 | 14 | TGTGCCAGCAGCCCCCAGGGGTACACAGATACGCAGTATTTT | CASSPQGYTDTQYF
. | TRBD1 | TRBJ2-3 | TRBV4-3 | 16 | TGCGCCAGCAGCCAAAGAGAGACAGGGCGGACAGATACGCAGTATTTT | CASSQRETGRTDTQYF
. | . | TRBJ1-6 | TRBV10-2 | 14 | TGCGCCAGCAGTCTACCAGGGGAGAATTCACCCCTCCACTTT | CASSLPGENSPLHF
. | . | TRBJ2-4 | TRBV11-2 | 17 | TGTGCCAGCAGCTTAGATCTTTGGGGGCCGGCCAAAAACATTCAGTACTTC | CASSLDLWGPAKNIQYF
. | . | TRBJ2-1 | TRBV7-2 | 14 | TGTGCCAGCAGCGTACTAGTTGGGCACAATGAGCAGTTCTTC | CASSVLVGHNEQFF
. | . | TRBJ2-5 | TRBV29-1 | 11 | TGCAGCGTTAAAGGGCGGGGGACCCAGTACTTC | CSVKGRGTQYF
few | . | TRBJ2-7 | TRBV12-3/TRBV12-4 | 12 | TGTGCCAGCAGTCGGAGTAATCTCGAGCAGTACTTC | CASSRSNLEQYF
. | TRBD2 | TRBJ2-7 | TRBV6-2/TRBV6-3 | 18 | TGTGCCAGCACCCCCTACCCCTTAGCGGGAATCACGGACTACGAGCAGTACTTC | CASTPYPLAGITDYEQYF
. | TRBD2 | TRBJ2-1 | TRBV6-1 | 18 | TGTGCCAGCAGTGGTACTAGCGGGAGGAATAGTCGTTTAGGGGAGCAGTTCTTC | CASSGTSGRNSRLGEQFF
. | TRBD1 | TRBJ1-2 | TRBV30 | 13 | TGTGCCTGGAGCGAGGACAGGGACTATGGCTACACCTTC | CAWSEDRDYGYTF
. | . | TRBJ1-5 | TRBV7-2 | 18 | TGTGCCAGCAGCTTAGTTCCTCGGGTAACCGGGAGCAATCAGCCCCAGCATTTT | CASSLVPRVTGSNQPQHF
. | TRBD2 | TRBJ2-1 | TRBV4-3 | 17 | TGCGCCAGCAGCCAATATTCAGTGGCTAGCGGGCTTGGTGAGCAGTTCTTC | CASSQYSVASGLGEQFF
. | TRBD2 | TRBJ2-3 | TRBV29-1 | 14 | TGCAGCGTTCCGGCGGGAGGGGGGGGATATACGCAGTATTTT | CSVPAGGGGYTQYF
few | . | TRBJ2-4 | TRBV7-2 | 14 | TGTGCCAGCAGCTTAGCGTCCACCCGGGGCATTCAGTACTTC | CASSLASTRGIQYF
. | . | TRBJ2-1 | TRBV29-1 | 12 | TGCACCACGAAGTCTGGTGCGAATGAGCAGTTCTTC | CTTKSGANEQFF
few | TRBD2 | TRBJ2-1 | TRBV9 | 16 | TGTGCCAGCAGCGCCCTAGCGGGGGCTTTAGCCAATGAGCAGTTCTTC | CASSALAGALANEQFF
. | . | TRBJ1-6 | TRBV13 | 15 | TGTGCCAGCAGCTTATCCCAGGGGTATGGATCACCCCTCCACTTT | CASSLSQGYGSPLHF
. | . | TRBJ2-2 | TRBV18 | 19 | TGTGCCAGCTCACCCCTGGGGCACTTGACCGATCCGAGGACCGGGGAGCTGTTTTTT | CASSPLGHLTDPRTGELFF
. | TRBD2 | TRBJ2-3 | TRBV10-3 | 16 | TGTGCCATCAGCCGAGGACTAGCGGGGCCCGCAGATACGCAGTATTTT | CAISRGLAGPADTQYF
. | . | TRBJ2-7 | TRBV6-5 | 14 | TGTGCCAGCAGTTACTCGGCCGGAGCCTACGAGCAGTACTTC | CASSYSAGAYEQYF
. | . | TRBJ2-1 | TRBV29-1 | 16 | TGCAGCGTTAAGTCCGAGGACACGAGCTCCTACAATGAGCAGTTCTTC | CSVKSEDTSSYNEQFF
. | TRBD1 | TRBJ1-4 | TRBV28 | 13 | TGTGCCAGCAGTTTGGACAGGGCCCAAAAACTGTTTTTT | CASSLDRAQKLFF
. | . | TRBJ2-5 | TRBV6-5 | 16 | TGTGCCAGCAGTTACGCTAGGCAGGGAGGACGGGAGACCCAGTACTTC | CASSYARQGGRETQYF
few | . | TRBJ1-1 | TRBV12-3/TRBV12-4 | 13 | TGTGCCAGCAACCCTACAGGGTTCACCGAAGCTTTCTTT | CASNPTGFTEAFF
. | TRBD2 | TRBJ2-7 | TRBV5-1 | 13 | TGCGCCAGCGGGTCTAGCGGACGTTATGAGCAGTACTTC | CASGSSGRYEQYF
few | . | TRBJ1-1 | TRBV7-9 | 12 | TGTGCCAGCAGCCCAGGGGCAGGGGAAGCTTTCTTT | CASSPGAGEAFF
. | . | TRBJ2-7 | TRBV19 | 14 | TGTGCCAGTACCCGGGGAGCTAACCTCTACGAGCAGTACTTC | CASTRGANLYEQYF
. | TRBD1 | TRBJ2-1 | TRBV24-1 | 18 | TGTGCCACCAGTGAACCCCTCGGGACAGAAAACTCCTACAATGAGCAGTTCTTC | CATSEPLGTENSYNEQFF
. | TRBD1 | TRBJ1-1 | TRBV11-2 | 15 | TGTGCCAGCAGCCCAGACGGGACAGCGAACACTGAAGCTTTCTTT | CASSPDGTANTEAFF
few | . | TRBJ2-3 | TRBV10-1 | 12 | TGCGCCAGCAGTGAGAGGGGGGGTACGCAGTATTTT | CASSERGGTQYF
. | TRBD1 | TRBJ2-7 | TRBV7-8 | 14 | TGTGCCAGCAGCTTAGGGGACAGGTCATACGAGCAGTACTTC | CASSLGDRSYEQYF
. | . | TRBJ2-5 | TRBV7-9 | 16 | TGTGCCAGCAGCTTCACGATCGAGGAGGGGGCGGAGACCCAGTACTTC | CASSFTIEEGAETQYF
. | . | TRBJ1-4 | TRBV6-6 | 14 | TGTGCCAGCGCGTTCGGGGCAACTAATGAAAAACTGTTTTTT | CASAFGATNEKLFF
. | TRBD2 | TRBJ2-7 | TRBV4-3 | 15 | TGCGCCAGCAGCACCGGGACTAGCGGAACCTACGAGCAGTACTTC | CASSTGTSGTYEQYF
. | TRBD2 | TRBJ2-1 | TRBV18 | 16 | TGTGCCAGCTCACCTCTCACTAGCGGGGAGTACAATGAGCAGTTCTTC | CASSPLTSGEYNEQFF
. | . | TRBJ1-1 | TRBV19 | 13 | TGTGCCAGTAGTTTAACAGTGAACACTGAAGCTTTCTTT | CASSLTVNTEAFF
. | . | TRBJ1-5 | TRBV6-6 | 11 | TGTGCCAGCAGTTCCTCAGGGGCCCAGCATTTT | CASSSSGAQHF
. | TRBD1 | TRBJ1-1 | TRBV6-5 | 13 | TGTGCCAGCAGGTCGACAGGGATCACTGAAGCTTTCTTT | CASRSTGITEAFF
. | . | TRBJ2-7 | TRBV9 | 16 | TGTGCCAGCAGCGTCTCTCCGGAACAGGGTCCCTACGAGCAGTACTTC | CASSVSPEQGPYEQYF
. | . | TRBJ1-1 | TRBV7-2 | 12 | TGTGCCAGCAGCTTAACCAGGGGCCAAGCTTTCTTT | CASSLTRGQAFF
. | . | TRBJ1-6 | TRBV5-4 | 14 | TGTGCCAGCAGCGCCTTAGGGGGTAATTCACCCCTCCACTTT | CASSALGGNSPLHF